The rows below give T cell receptor beta chains drawn from one sample of a study of T cells in Graves' hyperthyroidism and ophthalmopathy. MiXCR, run by TCRdb on the multiplex PCR reads, gives a single entry per CDR3 protein. In the table there are 450,000 to 700,000 distinct CDR3 sequences, around 42% of which are singletons. Sequences were obtained from peripheral blood or thyroid tissue (not recorded which). Every receptor here comes from a young woman with Graves' hyperthyroidism. Each CDR3 is given with its conserved first and last residue. The D gene is left open where the match is weak. Size is omitted from some rows. Given values are once, few, many or a class for expanded clones.

J gene,V gene,D gene,clone size,CDR3 protein,CDR3 DNA
TRBJ2-7,TRBV7-9,TRBD1,.,CAGVEDRGFEQYF,TGTGCCGGGGTCGAAGACAGGGGCTTCGAGCAGTACTTC
TRBJ2-7,TRBV5-6,.,many,CASSLVGREEYEQYF,TGTGCCAGCAGCTTGGTCGGCAGGGAGGAGTACGAGCAGTACTTC
TRBJ2-7,TRBV20-1,TRBD2,.,CSARMLAGRTGEQYF,TGCAGTGCTAGGATGCTAGCGGGAAGGACCGGGGAGCAGTACTTC
TRBJ1-2,TRBV4-1,.,few,CASSQRGKKSYGYTF,TGCGCCAGCAGCCAACGGGGTAAAAAGAGCTATGGCTACACCTTC
TRBJ2-7,TRBV4-1,.,many,CASSRGNWMGEQYF,TGCGCCAGCAGCCGGGGCAATTGGATGGGCGAGCAGTACTTC
TRBJ2-2,TRBV25-1,TRBD2,.,CASSEWEGAGGELFF,TGTGCCAGCAGTGAATGGGAGGGCGCTGGCGGGGAGCTGTTTTTT
TRBJ1-6,TRBV5-6,TRBD1,many,CASSASGTGISPLHF,TGTGCCAGCAGCGCCTCCGGGACAGGGATTTCACCCCTCCACTTT
TRBJ2-1,TRBV5-6,.,once,CASSHPGGFDNEQFF,TGTGCCAGCAGCCATCCTGGGGGGTTCGACAATGAGCAGTTCTTC
TRBJ2-5,TRBV7-9,TRBD1,.,CASSPRDRGGGETQYF,TGTGCCAGCAGCCCAAGGGACAGGGGTGGGGGAGAGACCCAGTACTTC
TRBJ2-2,TRBV12-3/TRBV12-4,.,.,CASSLARQDWGTGELFF,TGTGCCAGCAGTTTAGCGCGACAAGACTGGGGCACCGGGGAGCTGTTTTTT
TRBJ1-4,TRBV7-3,.,.,CACSLAGEKLFF,TGTGCCTGCAGCTTGGCTGGGGAAAAACTGTTTTTT
TRBJ2-7,TRBV7-3,TRBD2,.,CASSSSPGTRNEQYF,TGTGCCAGCAGCTCTTCCCCCGGGACTAGAAATGAGCAGTACTTC
TRBJ2-2,TRBV4-1,.,.,CASSPFPFLIDRNTGELFF,TGCGCCAGCAGCCCGTTTCCTTTCCTTATTGACAGGAACACCGGGGAGCTGTTTTTT
TRBJ2-4,TRBV20-1,TRBD1,.,CSAGTGQNIQYF,TGCAGTGCGGGGACAGGACAAAACATTCAGTACTTC
TRBJ2-2,TRBV20-1,TRBD1,many,CSARQGVSTGELFF,TGCAGTGCTAGACAGGGGGTGAGCACCGGGGAGCTGTTTTTT
TRBJ2-7,TRBV20-1,.,many,CSAPERYYEQYF,TGCAGTGCCCCTGAGCGATACTACGAGCAGTACTTC
TRBJ2-4,TRBV19,TRBD1,.,CASSTGQGLWGKNIQYF,TGTGCCAGTAGTACTGGACAGGGGTTGTGGGGCAAAAACATTCAGTACTTC
TRBJ1-2,TRBV20-1,.,.,CSASGSALLNYGYTF,TGCAGTGCCTCAGGGAGCGCATTACTCAACTATGGCTACACCTTC
TRBJ2-5,TRBV4-2,.,.,CASSQSPGTQYF,TGTGCCAGCAGCCAAAGTCCGGGGACCCAGTACTTC
TRBJ1-1,TRBV12-3/TRBV12-4,.,many,CASSGRGSEAFF,TGTGCCAGCAGCGGGAGGGGTTCTGAAGCTTTCTTT
TRBJ2-7,TRBV4-1,.,once,CASSQGYGQYF,TGCGCCAGCAGCCAGGGTTACGGGCAGTACTTC
TRBJ2-5,TRBV5-6,.,.,CASSFDRFFQETQYF,TGTGCCAGCAGCTTTGACAGATTTTTCCAAGAGACCCAGTACTTC
TRBJ1-1,TRBV6-2/TRBV6-3,.,few,CASSRPQGPKTEAFF,TGTGCCAGCAGCCGCCCACAGGGTCCGAAAACTGAAGCTTTCTTT
TRBJ1-1,TRBV6-1,.,many,CASLQGNTEAFF,TGTGCCAGCTTACAGGGGAACACTGAAGCTTTCTTT